This T cell receptor (beta chain) was documented in a study of patients and donors after allogeneic stem cell transplantation. TCRdb redid the calling of the RT-PCR reads with MiXCR, one entry per CDR3 protein. Of 100,000 to 130,000 distinct CDR3 sequences listed, around 33% are singletons. Trimming stripped 5 bases from V and 5 bases from J, with 11 bases between. Germline V gene data show CDR1 as SEHNR and CDR2 as FQNEAQ (reference sequence). The CDR3 extends over 13 amino acids. This receptor was taken from a human donor who was either an allogeneic HSCT recipient or a stem cell or donor lymphocyte infusion donor (not recorded which). It is not recorded whose cells these are; they may come from a transplant donor. The chain links TRBV7-9 to TRBJ2-3; D is ambiguous. Input material: blood, either unsorted or a sorted T cell fraction (not recorded which). For the CDR3, the DNA is TGTGCCAGCAGCCTTATTAGGGTAGATACGCAGTATTTT. Amino acids: CASSLIRVDTQYF.